Sequencing of this TCR beta chain was carried out in a study of CD4 and CD8 cells across lung adenocarcinoma regions. V lost 4 bases to trimming and J lost 3 bases; unmatched junction nucleotides: 12. In germline, CDR1 is SGHRS, CDR2 YFSETQ. The CDR3 covers 17 residues. MiXCR was run by TCRdb on the PCR reads, yielding one entry per CDR3 protein. The sample shows some 20,000 distinct CDR3 sequences, around half of them seen only once. Donors had localized lung adenocarcinoma, a non-small cell lung cancer. V gene TRBV5-1 combines with J gene TRBJ1-4, with TRBD1 matching over 7 bases. The clonotype was recovered from a female donor with lung adenocarcinoma. The CD4 and CD8 labels of this study may be unreliable. The sequenced material came from CD8+ T cells from the center of a lung tumor. The CDR3 DNA sequence: TGCGCCAGCAGCGGTACTACAGGGGATTGGCCTAATGAAAAACTGTTTTTT. It is translated as CASSGTTGDWPNEKLFF.